The sequence of this T cell receptor beta chain was determined in a study of T cells expressing NK-cell markers. Study-wide findings and caveats: Four donors showed these clonotypes also leading the CD3+CD56-NKG2C+ fraction.

Comments on this clonotype: The antigen remains undetermined.

This CDR3 is built from 14 residues. From germline, CDR1 is SGHRS and CDR2 YFSETQ. In generating TCR beta cDNA, 5'RACE template switching with UMIs was used. TCRdb re-called the 5' RACE reads and gives one entry per CDR3 protein, without DNA. This repertoire includes a few hundred thousand distinct CDR3 sequences. The specimen was blood T cells: a sorted CD56 or NKG2C T cell subset, CD4+ or CD8+ T cells, or bulk PBMC T cells (not recorded which). The source of this sequence is a woman in her 50s in good health. The genes are TRBV5-1 and TRBJ2-5; TCRdb outputs TRBD1, but without DNA this stays unchecked. The CDR3 is CASSFDRDGWTQYF.